The subject of this entry is one T cell receptor (beta chain). Its specific antigen is unknown. Qualities for individual bases were not recorded, and no much larger clone is one base off. Reading the germline V gene gives CDR1 SQVTM and CDR2 ANQGSEA. V is pruned by 7 bases and J by 8 bases, leaving 11 bases of the junction without a gene match. From the cysteine up to the phenylalanine, the CDR3 has a length of 13 residues. This entry keeps only the CDR3 DNA: 39 bases, framed from base 1. The data originate from a study of T cell repertoires in ileal Crohn's disease (dated by TCRdb to about 2019). Background on the whole study: The median duration of disease was approximately 7.9 years, and at the time of surgery approximately 33% of patients were active smokers. A Rutgeerts score higher than i0 was the definition used for endoscopic postoperative recurrence. The study sequenced roughly 170 mucosal samples from more than 50 patients, taken at several locations on the surgical specimen and at postoperative endoscopy. Postoperative therapy was given to about half of the patients, with thiopurines administered to under 12 patients and anti-TNF agents administered to some 20 patients. The study ran alongside a multicentre cohort designed to identify predictors of early endoscopic recurrence after ileocolonic resection. A prospective multicentre cohort supplied the 55 or so Crohn's disease patients whose TCR repertoires were analysed. All patients had surgery for a complication: stricturing disease in around 60% and penetrating disease in around 40%. Here is what the overall study found, with its caveats: Compared with CD4 T cells, sorted CD8 T cells held more high-frequency clones, which suggests that the mucosal expansions were mostly CD8. A significantly higher proportion of clonal expansions was observed in active smokers at surgery than in non-smokers (about 25% vs 18%, p=0.02). Higher high-frequency clone percentages at surgery were associated with endoscopic recurrence; all patients with clonality above 26.8% (18/57) had recurrence. Mucosal CD4 and CD8 T cells were sorted and sequenced only in a subgroup of patients, the size of which was not stated.

To be eligible, patients had to be adults with ileal or ileocolonic Crohn's disease and an indication for ileocolonic resection. Whole ileal mucosal biopsies were stored frozen at -80°C before DNA extraction. Genomic DNA was extracted from frozen whole biopsies using a TRizol-based method and was quantified with a NanoDrop 2000 spectrophotometer. For commercial TCRB immunosequencing, approximately 480 nanograms of biopsy DNA were submitted for each sample. Adaptive Biotechnology amplified the CDR3 regions from genomic DNA with a two-step multiplex PCR designed to control amplification bias. Primers for every V and J gene segment were used in the first PCR, and barcodes and Illumina adapters were added in the second PCR. An Illumina instrument was used to sequence the CDR3 libraries. As for the original processing: The analysis used both the pipelines supplied by the vendor and custom analysis of the raw data in R/Bioconductor with R version 3.3.0. Clonality, ranging from 0 to 1, was calculated as the inverse of the normalised Shannon entropy of all productive clones. The repertoire share taken up by the top 100 clones defined high-frequency clones, and only clones that passed a 95% confidence test were kept. Repertoire diversity was measured with the Simpson index, and overlap between samples was measured with the Morisita-Horn index. TCRdb carries this immuneACCESS record with in-frame sequences only. Its versions omit some clonotypes, under half of them owing to an unresolved V gene in the studies checked, with the rest unexplained. V, J and clone size are those of that table, while D and trimming were read from the DNA. Present in this sample are more than 11,000 clones, around 70% of which were seen just once. Approximately 5.6% of the sample rests with the top ten.

The origin of this receptor is an adult with Crohn's disease. Material for sequencing was ileal tissue. The sequence is built from TRBV29-1 and TRBJ1-1, with 9 central nucleotides matching TRBD1. The CDR3 corresponds to CSAAGTGNGEAFF. The DNA sequence is TGCAGCGCTGCCGGGACAGGGAACGGGGAAGCTTTCTTT. The full variable domain, with segments outside the CDR3 supplied by the reference TRBV29-1 and TRBJ1-1 proteins, appears as SAVISQKPSRDICQRGTSLTIQCQVDSQVTMMFWYRQQPGQSLTLIATANQGSEATYESGFVIDKFPISRPNLTFSTLTVSNMSPEDSSIYLCSAAGTGNGEAFFGQGTRLTVV.